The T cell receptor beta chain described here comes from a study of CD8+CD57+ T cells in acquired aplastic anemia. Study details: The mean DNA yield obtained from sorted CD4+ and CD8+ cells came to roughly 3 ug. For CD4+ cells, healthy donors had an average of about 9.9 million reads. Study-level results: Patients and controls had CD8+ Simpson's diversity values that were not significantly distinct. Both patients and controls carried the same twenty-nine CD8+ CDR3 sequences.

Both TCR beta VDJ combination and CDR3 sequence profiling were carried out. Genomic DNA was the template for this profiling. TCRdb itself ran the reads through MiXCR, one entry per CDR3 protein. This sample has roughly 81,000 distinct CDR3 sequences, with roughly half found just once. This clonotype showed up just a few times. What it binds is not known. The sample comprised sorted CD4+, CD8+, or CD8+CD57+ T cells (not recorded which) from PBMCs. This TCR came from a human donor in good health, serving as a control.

The CDR3: CASSLPQSGDRDSGNTF. In nucleotides, the CDR3 is TGTGCCAGCAGCCTACCTCAAAGCGGGGACAGGGATTCTGGAAACACCTTC. The chain employs TRBV5-6 and TRBJ1-2; 9 bases are shared with TRBD1. With 4 bases clipped from V and 12 bases from J, the junction kept 22 bases outside the gene matches. The CDR3 runs 17 residues. Germline loops: CDR1 SGHDT, CDR2 YYEEEE.